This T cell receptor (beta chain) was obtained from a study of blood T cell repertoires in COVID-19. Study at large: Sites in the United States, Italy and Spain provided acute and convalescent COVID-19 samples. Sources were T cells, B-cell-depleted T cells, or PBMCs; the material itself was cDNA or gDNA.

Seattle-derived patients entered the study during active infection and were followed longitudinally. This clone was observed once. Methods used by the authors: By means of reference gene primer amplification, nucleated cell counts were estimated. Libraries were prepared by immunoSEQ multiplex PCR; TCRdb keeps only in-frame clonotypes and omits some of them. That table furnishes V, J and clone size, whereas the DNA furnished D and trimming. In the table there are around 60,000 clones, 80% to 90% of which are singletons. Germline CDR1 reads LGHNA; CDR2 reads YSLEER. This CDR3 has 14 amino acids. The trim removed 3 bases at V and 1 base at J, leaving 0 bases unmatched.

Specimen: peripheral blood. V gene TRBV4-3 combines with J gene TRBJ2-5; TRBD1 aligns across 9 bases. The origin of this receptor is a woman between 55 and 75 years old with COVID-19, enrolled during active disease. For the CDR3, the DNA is TGCGCCAGCAGCCAGGACAGGGGCCAAGAGACCCAGTACTTC. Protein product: CASSQDRGQETQYF.